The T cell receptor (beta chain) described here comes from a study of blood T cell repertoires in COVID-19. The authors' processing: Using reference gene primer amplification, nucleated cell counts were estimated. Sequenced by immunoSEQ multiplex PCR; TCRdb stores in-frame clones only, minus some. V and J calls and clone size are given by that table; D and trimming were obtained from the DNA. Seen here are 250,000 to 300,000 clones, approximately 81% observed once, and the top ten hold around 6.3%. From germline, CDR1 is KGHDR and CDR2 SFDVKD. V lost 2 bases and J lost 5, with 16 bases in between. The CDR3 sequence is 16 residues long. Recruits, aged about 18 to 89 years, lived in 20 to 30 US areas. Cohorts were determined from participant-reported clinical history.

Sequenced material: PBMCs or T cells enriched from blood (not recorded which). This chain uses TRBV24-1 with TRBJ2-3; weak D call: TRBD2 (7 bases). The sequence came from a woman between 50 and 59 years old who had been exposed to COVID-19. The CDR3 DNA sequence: TGTGCCACCAGTGATTCCTCGGTGGGGGGGCAAGATACGCAGTATTTT. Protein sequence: CATSDSSVGGQDTQYF.